This T cell receptor beta chain was obtained from a study of technical replicates of blood from a handful of donors (dated by TCRdb to about 2017). CDR1 SGHRS and CDR2 YFSETQ were looked up in the germline V gene. After removal of 4 bases from V and 5 bases from J, the junction retains 8 bases not matched to a gene. The CDR3 starts with the cysteine, ends with the phenylalanine, and has 15 residues. Of all the DNA, just the CDR3 is kept, 45 bases in frame from base 1. This clone appeared once. Its antigen is unknown. No much larger clone is present one base from it, and per-base qualities are unavailable. Library prep was done by the immunoSEQ multiplex PCR assay. This immuneACCESS table, as held by TCRdb, lists in-frame sequences with V and J called but not all clones. Of the missing ones, under half trace to an unresolved V gene in checked studies; the others have no known cause. The sample table shows under 100,000 clones, and 90% to 95% are seen once. 0.25% of the sample is held by the ten biggest clonotypes.

The rearrangement combines TRBV5-1 with TRBJ2-5; 10 junctional bases match TRBD1. The sequencing input was T cells isolated from PBMCs. The receptor's source is a human donor in good health. The CDR3 reads CASSRRQGAGETQYF. The nucleotide sequence is TGCGCCAGCAGCCGCCGACAGGGGGCGGGGGAGACCCAGTACTTC.